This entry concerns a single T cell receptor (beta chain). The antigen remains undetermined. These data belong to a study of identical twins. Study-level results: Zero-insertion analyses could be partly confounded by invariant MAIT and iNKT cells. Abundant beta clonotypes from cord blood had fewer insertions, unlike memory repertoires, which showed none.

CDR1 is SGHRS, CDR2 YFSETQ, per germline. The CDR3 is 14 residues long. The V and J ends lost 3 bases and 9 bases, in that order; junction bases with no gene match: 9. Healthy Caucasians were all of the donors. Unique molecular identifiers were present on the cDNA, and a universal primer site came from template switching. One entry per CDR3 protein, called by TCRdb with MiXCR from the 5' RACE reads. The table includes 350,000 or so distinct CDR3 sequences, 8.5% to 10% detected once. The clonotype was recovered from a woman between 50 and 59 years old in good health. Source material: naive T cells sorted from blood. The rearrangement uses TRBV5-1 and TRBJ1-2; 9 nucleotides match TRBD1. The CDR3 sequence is CASSSPGQGTRYTF. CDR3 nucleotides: TGCGCCAGCAGCTCTCCGGGACAGGGAACGCGCTACACCTTC.